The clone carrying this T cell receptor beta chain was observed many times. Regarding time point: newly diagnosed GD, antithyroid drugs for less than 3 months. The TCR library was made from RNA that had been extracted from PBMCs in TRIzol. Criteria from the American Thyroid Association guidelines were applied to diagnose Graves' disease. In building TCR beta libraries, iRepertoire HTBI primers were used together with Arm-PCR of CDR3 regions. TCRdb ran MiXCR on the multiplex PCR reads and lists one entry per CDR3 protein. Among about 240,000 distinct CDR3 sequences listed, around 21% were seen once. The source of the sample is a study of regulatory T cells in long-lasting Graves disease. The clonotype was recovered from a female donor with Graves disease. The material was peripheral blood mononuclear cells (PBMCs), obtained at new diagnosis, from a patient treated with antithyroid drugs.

CDR3 DNA: TGTGCCAGCTCACCACAGTACAGCTACGAGCAGTACTTC. Residues: CASSPQYSYEQYF. The rearrangement uses TRBV18 and TRBJ2-7, with unresolved D. Trimming removed 1 base at V and 3 bases at J, with 7 bases between. The CDR3 spans 13 residues. Germline V gene lookup returns CDR1 KGHSH and CDR2 LQKENI.